The rows below give T cell receptor beta chains drawn from one sample of a study of T-cell reconstitution after alpha-beta-depleted transplantation in children. MiXCR was run by TCRdb on the PCR reads, yielding one entry per CDR3 protein. The table shows some 460,000 distinct CDR3 sequences, with around 15% occurring only once. The specimen comprised PBMCs, mostly from graft donor cells, sampled 360 days after TCRalphabeta/CD19-depleted stem cell transplant. The receptors were sampled from a boy younger than two who had a stem cell transplant for Wiskott-Aldrich syndrome, so the T cells may come from the graft donor. The CDR3 runs from the conserved cysteine through the conserved F or W. The D gene is left open where the match is weak. Clone size is given for some rows only: seen once, a few or many times, or a class if the clone is expanded.

V gene	CDR3 length	D gene	clone size	J gene	CDR3 protein	CDR3 DNA
TRBV6-1	13	NA	few	TRBJ2-7	CASRQAVIYEQYF	TGTGCCAGCCGACAGGCGGTGATTTACGAGCAGTACTTC
TRBV7-2	15	NA	NA	TRBJ2-5	CASTPHEARGETQYF	TGTGCCAGCACCCCTCACGAGGCGCGTGGAGAGACCCAGTACTTC
TRBV24-1	14	TRBD2	few	TRBJ2-1	CATRGLAGVNEQFF	TGTGCCACCAGGGGACTAGCGGGAGTGAATGAGCAGTTCTTC
TRBV12-3/TRBV12-4	15	NA	few	TRBJ1-1	CASSLVLGPPVGAFF	TGTGCCAGCAGTTTAGTATTGGGACCCCCCGTAGGAGCTTTCTTT
TRBV7-8	14	NA	NA	TRBJ2-5	CASSKTWSGGTQYF	TGTGCCAGCAGCAAAACATGGAGTGGGGGGACCCAGTACTTC
TRBV24-1	19	NA	NA	TRBJ2-1	CATSEPGGGLGGSYNEQFF	TGTGCCACCAGTGAACCAGGGGGGGGTCTAGGAGGGTCCTACAATGAGCAGTTCTTC
TRBV7-9	13	NA	NA	TRBJ2-1	CASSLHRPNEQFF	TGTGCCAGCAGCTTACACAGGCCCAATGAGCAGTTCTTC
TRBV25-1	16	TRBD1	few	TRBJ1-1	CASSDPHGTGAAEAFF	TGTGCCAGCAGTGACCCACATGGGACAGGGGCCGCTGAAGCTTTCTTT
TRBV20-1	17	TRBD2	many	TRBJ2-2	CSASLIPGLAGGGELFF	TGCAGTGCTAGCCTCATACCGGGACTAGCGGGAGGCGGGGAGCTGTTTTTT
TRBV6-2/TRBV6-3	15	NA	NA	TRBJ1-1	CASSYGGVVNTEAFF	TGTGCCAGCAGTTACGGAGGGGTGGTGAACACTGAAGCTTTCTTT
TRBV6-5	14	NA	NA	TRBJ1-2	CASSYSHRRYGYTF	TGTGCCAGCAGTTACTCGCACAGGCGCTATGGCTACACCTTC
TRBV5-1	15	NA	NA	TRBJ2-7	CASSPTPTGTYEQYF	TGCGCCAGCAGCCCCACCCCGACGGGCACCTACGAGCAGTACTTC
TRBV12-5	13	NA	NA	TRBJ2-7	CASGPGESYEQYF	TGTGCTAGTGGTCCAGGGGAGAGCTACGAGCAGTACTTC
TRBV4-1	16	NA	many	TRBJ2-3	CASSQVGLQGTDTQYF	TGCGCCAGCAGCCAAGTGGGACTTCAAGGCACAGATACGCAGTATTTT
TRBV7-8	16	TRBD2	few	TRBJ2-7	CASSSGPSGLSYEQYF	TGTGCCAGCAGCTCCGGTCCTAGCGGGCTGTCCTACGAGCAGTACTTC
TRBV5-6	12	NA	few	TRBJ1-1	CASSWEGTEAFF	TGTGCCAGCAGCTGGGAGGGCACTGAAGCTTTCTTT
TRBV29-1	14	TRBD1	few	TRBJ2-2	CSTKGQGDTGELFF	TGCAGCACTAAGGGACAGGGTGACACCGGGGAGCTGTTTTTT
TRBV18	15	TRBD2	few	TRBJ2-1	CASSPAGGLVSEQFF	TGTGCCAGCTCACCGGCGGGAGGGCTTGTAAGTGAGCAGTTCTTC
TRBV7-2	14	NA	NA	TRBJ2-7	CASSHRTLPGEQYF	TGTGCCAGCAGCCACCGGACCCTCCCGGGCGAGCAGTACTTC
TRBV10-3	16	TRBD1	NA	TRBJ2-2	CAIRGTGAPNTGELFF	TGTGCCATCAGAGGGACAGGGGCCCCGAACACCGGGGAGCTGTTTTTT
TRBV6-5	13	NA	few	TRBJ2-2	CASSFTPPGELFF	TGTGCCAGCAGTTTCACTCCGCCCGGGGAGCTGTTTTTT
TRBV7-2	14	NA	many	TRBJ2-2	CASSLGRGLGELFF	TGTGCCAGCAGCTTAGGCAGGGGCCTCGGGGAGCTGTTTTTT
TRBV27	13	NA	few	TRBJ2-5	CASRYPGVETQYF	TGTGCCAGCAGGTACCCCGGGGTAGAGACCCAGTACTTC
TRBV7-2	13	NA	few	TRBJ2-7	CASSFTLKYEQYF	TGTGCCAGCAGCTTCACCCTAAAGTACGAGCAGTACTTC
TRBV12-3/TRBV12-4	17	NA	NA	TRBJ1-1	CASRRTGYSFLNTEAFF	TGTGCCAGCAGACGTACAGGGTATTCCTTCTTGAACACTGAAGCTTTCTTT
TRBV3-1	18	NA	NA	TRBJ2-2	CASTADNSGRLNTGELFF	TGTGCCAGCACCGCCGATAACTCGGGCCGGCTGAACACCGGGGAGCTGTTTTTT
TRBV27	17	NA	NA	TRBJ2-3	CASSLKGLTGRSDTQYF	TGTGCCAGCAGTTTAAAAGGCCTGACAGGAAGGTCAGATACGCAGTATTTT
TRBV6-1	17	NA	few	TRBJ2-4	CASRSAGTGFSQDIQYF	TGTGCCAGCAGATCCGCCGGGACGGGTTTTTCTCAGGACATTCAGTACTTC
TRBV25-1	13	NA	NA	TRBJ2-7	CASTFKGLYEQYF	TGTGCCAGCACCTTCAAGGGGCTGTACGAGCAGTACTTC
TRBV27	16	NA	NA	TRBJ2-1	CASSLLALPSFDEQFF	TGTGCCAGCAGTTTACTAGCGCTCCCGAGTTTCGATGAGCAGTTCTTC
TRBV11-2	13	NA	few	TRBJ2-6	CASSLVWANVLTF	TGTGCCAGCAGCTTAGTCTGGGCCAACGTCCTGACTTTC
TRBV30	13	NA	NA	TRBJ2-7	CAWSDGTSYEQYF	TGTGCCTGGAGTGACGGGACCTCCTACGAGCAGTACTTC
TRBV18	14	TRBD1	few	TRBJ1-5	CASSPDREYQPQHF	TGTGCCAGCTCACCGGACAGGGAATATCAGCCCCAGCATTTT
TRBV24-1	14	NA	few	TRBJ1-2	CATSDGPDFYGYTF	TGTGCCACCAGTGATGGTCCAGACTTCTATGGCTACACCTTC
TRBV20-1	14	TRBD1	few	TRBJ2-2	CSARGDRDTGELFF	TGCAGTGCTAGAGGGGACAGGGACACCGGGGAGCTGTTTTTT
TRBV27	15	NA	few	TRBJ2-4	CASRGYGTAKNIQYF	TGTGCCAGCAGGGGCTACGGGACGGCCAAAAACATTCAGTACTTC
TRBV7-6	14	TRBD1	few	TRBJ2-7	CASSLKGGYYEQYF	TGTGCCAGCAGCTTGAAAGGGGGCTACTACGAGCAGTACTTC
TRBV20-1	15	NA	NA	TRBJ1-1	CSALPLGWVNTEAFF	TGCAGTGCTCTTCCTCTAGGATGGGTGAACACTGAAGCTTTCTTT
TRBV5-1	14	NA	NA	TRBJ1-6	CASSLVPGGSPLHF	TGCGCCAGCAGCTTGGTACCGGGAGGATCACCCCTCCACTTT
TRBV24-1	13	NA	few	TRBJ2-3	CATSDPPTDTQYF	TGTGCCACCAGTGATCCCCCGACAGATACGCAGTATTTT
TRBV5-1	14	NA	NA	TRBJ2-2	CASSLADAAGELFF	TGCGCCAGCAGCTTGGCCGATGCAGCCGGGGAGCTGTTTTTT
TRBV4-3	17	NA	NA	TRBJ2-1	CASSQDQGIISYNEQFF	TGCGCCAGCAGCCAAGATCAAGGCATAATTTCCTACAATGAGCAGTTCTTC
TRBV20-1	16	NA	NA	TRBJ2-6	CSASSPEVSGANVLTF	TGCAGTGCTAGCTCACCCGAGGTCTCTGGGGCCAACGTCCTGACTTTC
TRBV28	12	TRBD1	few	TRBJ2-4	CASTVTGDIQYF	TGTGCCAGCACCGTAACAGGGGACATTCAGTACTTC
TRBV5-6	15	NA	few	TRBJ2-3	CASSLGGLRTDTQYF	TGTGCCAGCAGCTTGGGGGGACTTCGCACAGATACGCAGTATTTT
TRBV11-3	15	NA	few	TRBJ2-1	CASSSWSGDYNEQFF	TGTGCCAGCAGCTCATGGAGCGGAGACTACAATGAGCAGTTCTTC